This T cell receptor beta chain derives from a study of blood T cell repertoires in COVID-19. At the level of the study: Researchers got acute and convalescent COVID-19 samples from the United States, Italy and Spain. Nucleic acid was either cDNA or gDNA, and it came from T cells, B-cell-depleted T cells, or PBMCs.

CDR3 length: 14 residues. In germline, CDR1 is SGHRS, CDR2 YFSETQ. With V trimmed by 7 bases and J by 3 bases, 9 bases remained unmatched. Authors' data handling: Amplification with reference gene primers provided the estimates of nucleated cell counts. Profiling relied on immunoSEQ multiplex PCR, and the TCRdb table lists in-frame clones only, not all of them. V, J and clone size were drawn from that table, and D and trimming were deduced from the DNA. The table has roughly 200,000 clones, more than 85% seen once. The receptor was isolated from a woman aged 25 to 39 with active or convalescent COVID-19. The J gene is TRBJ1-1, the V gene TRBV5-1; TRBD1 aligns across 7 bases. Sequencing was carried out using peripheral blood. The CDR3 coding sequence is TGCGCCAGCTCCACCAACAGGGGAGACACTGAAGCTTTCTTT. This codes for CASSTNRGDTEAFF.